What follows are 20 T cell receptor beta chains derived from one specimen sequenced in a study of CD8 T cells in Susac syndrome. An amount of RNA that ranged from about 0.45 to 1 ug was reverse transcribed with random hexamers. MiXCR, run by TCRdb on the immunoSEQ multiplex PCR reads, gives a single entry per CDR3 protein. The table has a few hundred thousand distinct CDR3 sequences, roughly 85% seen once. Sequencing was performed on CD8+ T cells from PBMCs. Every receptor here comes from a human donor with multiple sclerosis.

The chain is built from TRBV4-3 and TRBJ1-3; D is possibly TRBD1 (5 bases). Germline V CDR1 and CDR2: LGHNA, YSLEER. Trimming took off 0 bases at V and 3 bases at J, with 15 bases between the two ends. The CDR3 extends over 17 amino acids. In DNA form, the CDR3 reads TGCGCCAGCAGCCAAGACGGGGGGGGAAGCGTTGGAAACACCATATATTTT. Translated: CASSQDGGGSVGNTIYF.

V and J are TRBV11-2 and TRBJ2-7; D is unresolved. Germline-derived CDR1 and CDR2 are SGHAT and FQNNGV. This CDR3 comprises 13 residues. With 5 bases removed from V and 6 bases from J, the gap between germline ends came to 14 bases. CDR3 DNA: TGTGCCAGCAGCCTACAGCGACCTGGCGAGCAGTACTTC. Translation gives CASSLQRPGEQYF.

This rearrangement joins TRBV9 to TRBJ1-5; 7 bases are shared with TRBD1. The CDR3 covers 15 residues. V lost 1 base and J lost 3; bases outside the gene matches: 4. Germline loops: CDR1 SGDLS, CDR2 YYNGEE. This chain's CDR3 is CASSVFGTDNQPQHF. The CDR3 coding sequence is TGTGCCAGCAGCGTATTCGGGACAGACAATCAGCCCCAGCATTTT.

The chain uses TRBV28 and TRBJ2-7; D is possibly TRBD2 (5 bases). CDR3 size: 16 residues. Trimming took 3 bases from V and 3 from J, leaving 18 bases between them. Germline CDR1 and CDR2: MDHEN and SYDVKM. CDR3 protein: CASSFWSGPSIYEQYF. The CDR3 coding sequence is TGTGCCAGCAGTTTTTGGAGCGGACCCTCGATCTACGAGCAGTACTTC.

The rearrangement joins TRBV19 to TRBJ1-5, with a possible D match to TRBD1 (5 bases). The CDR3 is 13 residues long. CDR1 LNHDA and CDR2 SQIVND come from the germline V gene (reference sequence). The V end was cut by 5 bases, the J end by 7 bases, with 12 bases between. CDR3 loop: CASSYVRGQPQHF. The CDR3 nucleotides are TGTGCCAGTAGTTACGTGCGGGGGCAGCCCCAGCATTTT. The full variable domain, completed using reference TRBV19 and TRBJ1-5, is DGGITQSPKYLFRKEGQNVTLSCEQNLNHDAMYWYRQDPGQGLRLIYYSQIVNDFQKGDIAEGYSVSREKKESFPLTVTSAQKNPTAFYLCASSYVRGQPQHFGDGTRLSIL.

This clonotype was observed a handful of times. The chain recombines TRBV2 with TRBJ2-2, with D possibly being TRBD1 (5 bases). Germline assignment: CDR1 SNHLY and CDR2 FYNNEI. Trimming removed 4 bases from V and 6 bases from J, with 12 bases in between. This CDR3 is 14 amino acids long. CDR3 nucleotide sequence: TGTGCCAGCAGTGGACAGACTGAATCCGGGGAGCTGTTTTTT. Translating it yields CASSGQTESGELFF.

The rearrangement joins TRBV7-6 to TRBJ2-2; D ambiguous. This CDR3 has 15 amino acids. Germline assignment: CDR1 SGHVS and CDR2 FNYEAQ. Between the trimmed V and J ends, which lost 7 bases and 2 bases, there was a span of 14 bases. CDR3 DNA sequence: TGTGCCAGCAACCCGCTGGCTTTTAACACCGGGGAGCTGTTTTTT. Protein product: CASNPLAFNTGELFF.

This clonotype was seen a few times. One junction end does not reproduce the germline sequence, and a read error may be involved. The DNA for the CDR3 is TGCGCCAGCAGCCCTGGACGGCACTTGAACACTGAGGCTTTCTTT. Translated, it gives CASSPGRHLNTEAFF. V usage is TRBV4-1 and J usage is TRBJ1-1, with no clear D. The CDR3 runs 15 residues. Germline lookup yields CDR1 MGHRA and CDR2 YSYEKL.

CDR3 residues: CASTVLAGNTDTQYF. As DNA, the CDR3 is TGTGCCAGCACCGTCCTAGCGGGGAACACAGATACGCAGTATTTT. V gene TRBV6-2 or TRBV6-3 combines with J gene TRBJ2-3, with 9 bases fitting TRBD2. CDR1 MNHEY and CDR2 SVGEGT come from the germline V gene. Germline trimming cut 7 bases from V and 2 bases from J; bases unmatched to any gene: 7. The CDR3 totals 15 residues.

The chain has TRBV6-6 and TRBJ2-2; D is perhaps TRBD1 or TRBD2 (5 bases each). The V and J ends lost 8 bases and 0 bases respectively, with 10 bases between them. CDR3 length: 14 residues. CDR1 is MNHNY, CDR2 SVGAGI, per germline (reference sequence). DNA for the CDR3: TGTGCCAGCGCCGGGACGTCGAACACCGGGGAGCTGTTTTTT. Translation: CASAGTSNTGELFF.

The rearrangement joins TRBV6-2 or TRBV6-3 to TRBJ1-1; maybe TRBD1 (6 bases). CDR1 and CDR2 from the germline V gene are MNHEY and SVGEGT. The CDR3 loop spans 13 amino acids. V lost 3 bases, J lost 12 bases, and 17 bases lay in between. CDR3 in DNA: TGTGCCAGCAGTTATAACCACAGGGAGGCGTCTTTCTTT. This translates into CASSYNHREASFF.

The V gene is TRBV6-1, the J gene TRBJ2-5, with D maybe TRBD1 (6 bases). The length of the CDR3 is 15 residues. CDR1 and CDR2 (germline): MNHNS, SASEGT. V was clipped by 6 bases and J by 0 bases, with 14 bases between them. CDR3 residues: CASSPPRTDQETQYF. CDR3 bases: TGTGCCAGCAGCCCTCCCCGGACAGACCAAGAGACCCAGTACTTC.

V and J are TRBV13 and TRBJ1-1, with no clear D. Germline V lookup: CDR1 PRHDT, CDR2 FYEKMQ (reference sequence). This CDR3 is built from 12 residues. V lost 5 bases to trimming and J lost 1 base, with 5 bases between them. CDR3 sequence reads: CASSPQNTEAFF. The CDR3 DNA reads TGTGCCAGCAGCCCCCAGAACACTGAAGCTTTCTTT.

Only one count was recorded for this clonotype. J is TRBJ2-3 and V is TRBV13, with D tentatively TRBD2 (7 bases). Germline-derived CDR1 and CDR2 are PRHDT and FYEKMQ (reference sequence). The CDR3 contains 12 residues. The V and J ends lost 5 bases and 9 bases respectively, with 12 bases between them. The CDR3 DNA sequence: TGTGCCAGCAGCGGACAGCGGGGCACGCAGTATTTT. It encodes CASSGQRGTQYF.

V usage is TRBV6-5 and J usage is TRBJ2-6; D is unclear. Per the germline V gene, CDR1 is MNHEY and CDR2 is SVGAGI. Trimming shortened V by 6 bases and J by 0 bases, and 9 bases separated the two germline ends. There are 15 residues in the CDR3. In DNA, the CDR3 is TGTGCCAGCAGCACCCTGAACTCTGGGGCCAACGTCCTGACTTTC. Residues: CASSTLNSGANVLTF.

This chain joins TRBV4-3 and TRBJ2-5, with a possible D match to TRBD1 (5 bases). This CDR3 has 19 residues. Trimming stripped 0 bases from V and 2 bases from J, with 22 bases between. Germline V gene sequence: CDR1 LGHNA, CDR2 YSLEER. CDR3 nucleotide sequence: TGCGCCAGCAGCCAAGATTTCCGGCTGTCTGGGGCAGAACAAGAGACCCAGTACTTC. This encodes CASSQDFRLSGAEQETQYF.

This clonotype has a handful of counts. J is TRBJ2-7 and V is TRBV6-2 or TRBV6-3; D may be TRBD2 (6 bases). Germline lookup yields CDR1 MNHEY and CDR2 SVGEGT. V was cut by 4 bases and J by 0 bases, with 16 bases left in between. The CDR3 is 16 residues long. CDR3 bases: TGTGCCAGCAGTTTAAGTCCCCGGGGGAGCTCCTACGAGCAGTACTTC. This translates into CASSLSPRGSSYEQYF.

This sequence joins TRBV7-9 and TRBJ2-7; D possibly corresponds to TRBD2 (5 bases). V lost 9 bases and J 0 bases, leaving 12 bases between the germline ends. Germline CDR1 is SEHNR and CDR2 is FQNEAQ (reference sequence). The CDR3 is 13 residues long. The CDR3 protein is CASLRGSSYEQYF. In nucleotides, the CDR3 is TGTGCCAGTCTCCGGGGTAGCTCCTACGAGCAGTACTTC.

The genes are TRBV5-1 and TRBJ2-6; D unresolved. The V gene lost 2 bases and the J gene lost 10 bases, with 10 bases spanning the gap. Germline V gene lookup returns CDR1 SGHRS and CDR2 YFSETQ. The CDR3 loop spans 13 amino acids. CDR3 sequence reads: CASSFWQPNVLTF. CDR3 sequence (DNA): TGCGCCAGCAGCTTCTGGCAGCCGAACGTCCTGACTTTC.

This sequence joins TRBV9 and TRBJ1-1; TRBD1 might be the D (5 bases). Per the germline V gene, CDR1 is SGDLS and CDR2 is YYNGEE. V was cut by 3 bases and J by 5 bases, with 23 bases left in between. The CDR3 sequence is 17 residues long. CDR3 in amino acids: CASSAPGRGPIPTEAFF. CDR3 in DNA: TGTGCCAGCAGCGCACCTGGGCGGGGACCGATCCCTACTGAAGCTTTCTTT. Based on the CDR3 plus reference TRBV9 and TRBJ1-1, the full variable domain is DSGVTQTPKHLITATGQRVTLRCSPRSGDLSVYWYQQSLDQGLQFLIQYYNGEERAKGNILERFSAQQFPDLHSELNLSSLELGDSALYFCASSAPGRGPIPTEAFFGQGTRLTVV.